This TCR beta chain was sequenced in a study of cytotoxic CD8 clonotypes in ibrutinib-treated CLL. This clone has a single count. The antigen is undetermined. Overall study results and limits: Sustained-remission and progressing patients' sampling times differed. Patients had baseline clonality above age-matched healthy donors, and this clonality moved with circulating CD8+ T-cell counts. There were few public clonotypes, and on treatment they contracted or stayed stable.

Only in-frame clones appear in the TCRdb table, and some are missing; sequencing was by immunoSEQ multiplex PCR. The data contain about 89,000 clones, more than 75% of them singletons. The CDR3 is made up of 14 amino acids. After removal of 8 bases from V and 5 bases from J, the junction contained 11 bases not matched to a gene. Germline CDR1 and CDR2: LNHDA and SQIVND (reference sequence). This receptor was taken from a human donor with chronic lymphocytic leukemia. The source was PBMCs, collected after 12 months of ibrutinib treatment. V and J are TRBV19 and TRBJ1-1; 7 nucleotides align to TRBD1. CDR3 sequence (DNA): TGTGCCAGTGCATCTGGGGCAGGGGGAACTGAAGCTTTCTTT. Protein product: CASASGAGGTEAFF.